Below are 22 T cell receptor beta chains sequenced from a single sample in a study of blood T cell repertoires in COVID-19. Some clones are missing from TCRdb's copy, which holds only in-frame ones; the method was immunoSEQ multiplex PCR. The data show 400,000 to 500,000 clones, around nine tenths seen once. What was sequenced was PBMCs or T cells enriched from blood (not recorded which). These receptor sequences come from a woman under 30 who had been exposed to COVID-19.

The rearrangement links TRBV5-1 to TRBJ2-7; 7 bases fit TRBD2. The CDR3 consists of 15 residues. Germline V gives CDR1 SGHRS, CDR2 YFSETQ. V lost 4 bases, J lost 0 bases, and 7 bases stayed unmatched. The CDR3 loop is CASSVSGTLSYEQYF. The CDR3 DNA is TGCGCCAGCAGCGTGAGCGGGACCCTCTCCTACGAGCAGTACTTC.

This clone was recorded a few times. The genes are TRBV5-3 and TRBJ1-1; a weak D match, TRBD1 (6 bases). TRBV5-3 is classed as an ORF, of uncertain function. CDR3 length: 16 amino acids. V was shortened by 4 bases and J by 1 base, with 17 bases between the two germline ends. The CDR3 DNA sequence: TGTGCCAGAAGCAAAGTCCCCTTACAGGGGAACACTGAAGCTTTCTTT. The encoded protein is CARSKVPLQGNTEAFF.

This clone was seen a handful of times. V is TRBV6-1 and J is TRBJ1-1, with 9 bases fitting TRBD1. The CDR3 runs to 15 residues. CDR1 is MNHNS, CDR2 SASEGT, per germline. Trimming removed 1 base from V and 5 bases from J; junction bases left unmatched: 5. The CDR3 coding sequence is TGTGCCAGCAGTGAAGTGTTGGGACAGGGTACTGAAGCTTTCTTT. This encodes CASSEVLGQGTEAFF.

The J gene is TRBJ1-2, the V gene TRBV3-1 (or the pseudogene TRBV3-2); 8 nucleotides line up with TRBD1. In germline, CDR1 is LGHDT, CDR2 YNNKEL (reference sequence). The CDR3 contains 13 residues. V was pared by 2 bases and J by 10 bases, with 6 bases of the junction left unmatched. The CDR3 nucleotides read TGTGCCAGCAGCCAAATAGGACAGGGTCCCTACACCTTC. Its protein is CASSQIGQGPYTF.

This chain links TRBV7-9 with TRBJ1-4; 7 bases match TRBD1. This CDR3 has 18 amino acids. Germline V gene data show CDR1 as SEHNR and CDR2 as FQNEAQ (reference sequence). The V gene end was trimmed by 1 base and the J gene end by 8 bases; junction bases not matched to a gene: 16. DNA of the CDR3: TGTGCCAGCAGCTTAGTATGGGGACAGAAATTCCAAGAGGAAAAACTGTTTTTT. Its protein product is CASSLVWGQKFQEEKLFF.

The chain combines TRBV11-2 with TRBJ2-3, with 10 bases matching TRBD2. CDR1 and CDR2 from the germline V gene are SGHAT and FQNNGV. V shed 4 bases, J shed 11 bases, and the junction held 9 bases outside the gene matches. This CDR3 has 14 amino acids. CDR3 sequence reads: CASSSDTGTSVQYF. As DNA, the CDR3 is TGTGCCAGCAGCTCCGACACCGGGACTAGCGTGCAGTATTTT.

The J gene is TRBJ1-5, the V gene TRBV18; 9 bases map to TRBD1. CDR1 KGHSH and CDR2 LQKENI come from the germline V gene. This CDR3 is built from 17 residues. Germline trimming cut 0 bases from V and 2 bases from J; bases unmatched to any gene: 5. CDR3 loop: CASSPPTGGVGNQPQHF. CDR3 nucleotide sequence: TGTGCCAGCTCACCACCTACAGGGGGCGTCGGCAATCAGCCCCAGCATTTT.

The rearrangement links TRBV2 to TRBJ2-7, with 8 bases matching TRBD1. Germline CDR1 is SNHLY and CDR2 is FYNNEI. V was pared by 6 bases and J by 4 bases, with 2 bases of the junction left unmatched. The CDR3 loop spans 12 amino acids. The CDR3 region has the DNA TGTGCCAGCAGGGACAGGGTTTACGAGCAGTACTTC. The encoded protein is CASRDRVYEQYF. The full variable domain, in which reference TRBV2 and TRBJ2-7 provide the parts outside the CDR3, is EPEVTQTPSHQVTQMGQEVILRCVPISNHLYFYWYRQILGQKVEFLVSFYNNEISEKSEIFDDQFSVERPDGSNFTLKIRSTKLEDSAMYFCASRDRVYEQYFGPGTRLTVT.

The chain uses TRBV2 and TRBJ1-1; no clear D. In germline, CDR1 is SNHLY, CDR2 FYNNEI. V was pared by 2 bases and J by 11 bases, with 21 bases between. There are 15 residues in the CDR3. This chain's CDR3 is CASSESSDMVRRAFF. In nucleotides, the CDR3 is TGTGCCAGCAGTGAATCTTCCGATATGGTCAGGAGGGCTTTCTTT. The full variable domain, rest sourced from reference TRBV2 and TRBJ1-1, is EPEVTQTPSHQVTQMGQEVILRCVPISNHLYFYWYRQILGQKVEFLVSFYNNEISEKSEIFDDQFSVERPDGSNFTLKIRSTKLEDSAMYFCASSESSDMVRRAFFGQGTRLTVV.

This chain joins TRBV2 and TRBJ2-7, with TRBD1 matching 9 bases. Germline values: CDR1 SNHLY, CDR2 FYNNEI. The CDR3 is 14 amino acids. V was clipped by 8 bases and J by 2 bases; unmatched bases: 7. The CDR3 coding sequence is TGTGCCAGCTACAACGGGACAGGGCCCTACGAGCAGTACTTC. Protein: CASYNGTGPYEQYF.

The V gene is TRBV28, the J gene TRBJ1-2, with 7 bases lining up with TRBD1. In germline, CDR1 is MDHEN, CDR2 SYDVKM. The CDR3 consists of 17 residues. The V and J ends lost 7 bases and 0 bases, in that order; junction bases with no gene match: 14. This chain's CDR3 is CASNPDRERDANYGYTF. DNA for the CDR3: TGTGCCAGCAACCCCGACAGGGAACGCGATGCTAACTATGGCTACACCTTC.

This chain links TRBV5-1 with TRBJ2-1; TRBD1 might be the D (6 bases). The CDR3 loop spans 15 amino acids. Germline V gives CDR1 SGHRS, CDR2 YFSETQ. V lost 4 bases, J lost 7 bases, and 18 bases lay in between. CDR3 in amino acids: CASSVTGTRNNEQFF. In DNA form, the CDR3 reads TGCGCCAGCAGCGTTACAGGGACCCGAAATAATGAGCAGTTCTTC.

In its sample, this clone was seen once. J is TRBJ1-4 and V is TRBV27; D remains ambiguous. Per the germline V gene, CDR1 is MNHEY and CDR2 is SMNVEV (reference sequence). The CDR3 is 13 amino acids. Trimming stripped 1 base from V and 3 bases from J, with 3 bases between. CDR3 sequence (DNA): TGTGCCAGCAGTTTATGGCCTAATGAAAAACTGTTTTTT. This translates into CASSLWPNEKLFF.

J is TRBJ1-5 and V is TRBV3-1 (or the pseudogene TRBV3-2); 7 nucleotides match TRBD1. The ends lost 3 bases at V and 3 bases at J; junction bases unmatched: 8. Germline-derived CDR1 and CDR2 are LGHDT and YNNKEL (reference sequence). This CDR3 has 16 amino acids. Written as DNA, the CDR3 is TGTGCCAGCAGCCAGGCACAGGGGCGGGACAATCAGCCCCAGCATTTT. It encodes CASSQAQGRDNQPQHF.

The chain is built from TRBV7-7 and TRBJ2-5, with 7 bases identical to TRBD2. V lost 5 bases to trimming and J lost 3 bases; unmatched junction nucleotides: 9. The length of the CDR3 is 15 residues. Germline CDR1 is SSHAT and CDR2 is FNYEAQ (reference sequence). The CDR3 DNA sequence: TGTGCCAGCAGCCCTAGCGGATTTCGCGAAGAGACCCAGTACTTC. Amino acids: CASSPSGFREETQYF. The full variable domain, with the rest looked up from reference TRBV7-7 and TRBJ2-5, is GAGVSQSPRYKVTKRGQDVTLRCDPISSHATLYWYQQALGQGPEFLTYFNYEAQPDKSGLPSDRFSAERPEGSISTLTIQRTEQRDSAMYRCASSPSGFREETQYFGPGTRLLVL.

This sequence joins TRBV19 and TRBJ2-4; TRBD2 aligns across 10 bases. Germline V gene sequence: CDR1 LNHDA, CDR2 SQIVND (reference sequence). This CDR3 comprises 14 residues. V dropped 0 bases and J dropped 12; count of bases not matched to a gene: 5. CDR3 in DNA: TGTGCCAGTAGTATAGAGAGCGGGGGGGCTCCTCAGTACTTC. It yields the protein CASSIESGGAPQYF.

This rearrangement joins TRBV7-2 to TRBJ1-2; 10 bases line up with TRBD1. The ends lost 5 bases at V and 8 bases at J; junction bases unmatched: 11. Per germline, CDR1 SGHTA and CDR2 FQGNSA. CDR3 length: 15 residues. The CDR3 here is CASSPPDRGLRGYTF. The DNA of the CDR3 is TGTGCCAGCAGCCCCCCTGACAGGGGGCTCAGGGGCTACACCTTC.

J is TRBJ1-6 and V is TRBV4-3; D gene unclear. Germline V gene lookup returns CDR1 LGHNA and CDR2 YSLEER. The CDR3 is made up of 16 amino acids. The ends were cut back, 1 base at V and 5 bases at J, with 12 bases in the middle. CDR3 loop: CASSQVGVLDNSPLHF. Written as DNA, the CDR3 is TGCGCCAGCAGCCAAGTGGGAGTCTTGGATAATTCACCCCTCCACTTT.

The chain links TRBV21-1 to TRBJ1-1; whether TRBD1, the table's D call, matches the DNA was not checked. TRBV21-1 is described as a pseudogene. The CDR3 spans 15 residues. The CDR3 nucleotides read TGTGCCAGCAGCAACAAAACAGGGAGTGGAACTGAAGCTTTCTTT. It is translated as CASSNKTGSGTEAFF.

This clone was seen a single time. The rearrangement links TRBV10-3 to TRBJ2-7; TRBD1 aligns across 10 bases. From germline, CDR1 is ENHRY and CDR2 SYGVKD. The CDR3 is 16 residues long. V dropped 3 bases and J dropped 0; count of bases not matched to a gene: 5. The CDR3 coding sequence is TGTGCCATCAGTGACCCCGGGACAGGGGCCTCCTACGAGCAGTACTTC. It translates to CAISDPGTGASYEQYF.

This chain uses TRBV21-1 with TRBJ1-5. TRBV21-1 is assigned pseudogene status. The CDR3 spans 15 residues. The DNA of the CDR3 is TGTGCCAGCAGCAATCGGGGGGATCGCAATCAGCCCCAGCATTTT. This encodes CASSNRGDRNQPQHF.

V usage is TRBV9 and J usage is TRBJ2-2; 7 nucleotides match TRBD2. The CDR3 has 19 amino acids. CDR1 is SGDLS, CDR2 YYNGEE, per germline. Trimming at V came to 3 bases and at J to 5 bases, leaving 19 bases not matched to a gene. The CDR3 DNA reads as TGTGCCAGCAGCGCCGCGGTGACTAGCCCCAGTGCGAGGACCGGGGAGCTGTTTTTT. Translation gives CASSAAVTSPSARTGELFF.